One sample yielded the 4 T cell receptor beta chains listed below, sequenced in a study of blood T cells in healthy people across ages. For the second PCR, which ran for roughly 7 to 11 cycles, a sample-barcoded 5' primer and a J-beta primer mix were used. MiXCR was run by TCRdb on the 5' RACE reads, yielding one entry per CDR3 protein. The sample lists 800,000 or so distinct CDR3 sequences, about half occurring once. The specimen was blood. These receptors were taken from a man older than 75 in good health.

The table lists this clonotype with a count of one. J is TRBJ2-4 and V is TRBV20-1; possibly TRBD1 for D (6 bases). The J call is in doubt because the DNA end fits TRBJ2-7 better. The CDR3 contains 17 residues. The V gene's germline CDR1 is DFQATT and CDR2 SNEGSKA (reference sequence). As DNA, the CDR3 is TGCAGTGCTAGGGGCCTAGTGGGACAATGGGGCTTTTACGAGCAGTACTTC. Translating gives CSARGLVGQWGFYEQYF.

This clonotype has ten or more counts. This chain's CDR3 is CASSPRGLAANEQFF. CDR3 nucleotides: TGTGCCAGCAGCCCTCGAGGTCTAGCGGCAAATGAGCAGTTCTTC. The chain is built from TRBV12-3 or TRBV12-4 and TRBJ2-1, with 7 bases aligning to TRBD2. Trimming at V came to 6 bases and at J to 7 bases, leaving 12 bases not matched to a gene. This CDR3 has 15 residues.

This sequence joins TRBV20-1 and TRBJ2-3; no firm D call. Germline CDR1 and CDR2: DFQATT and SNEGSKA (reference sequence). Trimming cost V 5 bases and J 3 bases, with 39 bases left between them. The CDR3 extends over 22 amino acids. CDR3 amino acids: CSARIIPPKMPAPGEFTDTQYF. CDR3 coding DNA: TGCAGTGCTCGGATCATTCCCCCTAAGATGCCGGCCCCTGGGGAATTTACAGATACGCAGTATTTT.

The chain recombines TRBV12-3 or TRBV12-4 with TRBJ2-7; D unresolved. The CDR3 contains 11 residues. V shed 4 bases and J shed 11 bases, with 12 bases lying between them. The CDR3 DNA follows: TGTGCCAGCAGTTCCGGTCTCGGAGAGTACTTC. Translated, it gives CASSSGLGEYF.